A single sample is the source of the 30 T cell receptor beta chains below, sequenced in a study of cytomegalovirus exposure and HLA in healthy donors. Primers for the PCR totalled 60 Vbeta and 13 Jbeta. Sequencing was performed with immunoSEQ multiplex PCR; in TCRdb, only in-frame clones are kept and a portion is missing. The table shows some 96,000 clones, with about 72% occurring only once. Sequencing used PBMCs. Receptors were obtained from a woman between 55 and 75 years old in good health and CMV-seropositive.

CDR3 sequence (DNA): TGTGCCAGCAGTGAAGCGCTAGGGGGGGCGGTTGCCAAAAACATTCAGTACTTC. Its protein product is CASSEALGGAVAKNIQYF. The gene calls are TRBV6-1 and TRBJ2-4, with D possibly matching TRBD2 (7 bases). Germline V gene sequence: CDR1 MNHNS, CDR2 SASEGT. CDR3 size: 18 residues. Trimming stripped 0 bases from V and 1 base from J, with 16 bases between.

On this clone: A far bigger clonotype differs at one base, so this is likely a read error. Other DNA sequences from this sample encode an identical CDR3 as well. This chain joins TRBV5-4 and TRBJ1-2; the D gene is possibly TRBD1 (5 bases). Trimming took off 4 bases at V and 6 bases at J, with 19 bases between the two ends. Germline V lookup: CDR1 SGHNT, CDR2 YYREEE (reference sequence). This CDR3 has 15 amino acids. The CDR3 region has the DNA TGTGCCAGCAGCCAAGAAAGACTGGCCAGGGATGGCTACACCTTC. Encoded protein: CASSQERLARDGYTF.

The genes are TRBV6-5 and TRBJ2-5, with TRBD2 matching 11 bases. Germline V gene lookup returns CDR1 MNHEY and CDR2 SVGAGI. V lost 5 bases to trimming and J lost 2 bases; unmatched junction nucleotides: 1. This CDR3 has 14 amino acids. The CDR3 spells CASSRTSGQETQYF. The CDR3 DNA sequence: TGTGCCAGCAGTCGGACTAGCGGGCAAGAGACCCAGTACTTC.

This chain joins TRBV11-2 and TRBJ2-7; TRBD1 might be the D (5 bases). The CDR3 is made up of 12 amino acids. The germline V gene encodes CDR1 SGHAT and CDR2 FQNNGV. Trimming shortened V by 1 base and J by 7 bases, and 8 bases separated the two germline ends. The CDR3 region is CASSLAGQEQYF. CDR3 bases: TGTGCCAGCAGCTTAGCAGGGCAGGAGCAGTACTTC.

This CDR3 reads CASSIHTYGYTF. The CDR3 DNA follows: TGTGCCAGCAGCATTCACACCTATGGCTACACCTTC. The chain links TRBV5-4 to TRBJ1-2, with D unclear. Trimming cost V 4 bases and J 4 bases, with 8 bases left between them. The CDR3 runs 12 residues. Germline V lookup: CDR1 SGHNT, CDR2 YYREEE (reference sequence).

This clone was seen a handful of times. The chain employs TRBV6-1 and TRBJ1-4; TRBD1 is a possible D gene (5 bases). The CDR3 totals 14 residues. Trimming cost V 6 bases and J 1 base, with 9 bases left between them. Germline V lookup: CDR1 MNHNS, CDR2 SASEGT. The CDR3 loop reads CASSNGGTNEKLFF. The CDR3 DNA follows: TGTGCCAGCAGCAACGGGGGAACTAATGAAAAACTGTTTTTT.

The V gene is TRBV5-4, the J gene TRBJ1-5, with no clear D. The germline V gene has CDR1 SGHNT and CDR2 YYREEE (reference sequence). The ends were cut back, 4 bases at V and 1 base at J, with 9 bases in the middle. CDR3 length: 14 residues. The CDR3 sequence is CASSSGQSNQPQHF. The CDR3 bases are TGTGCCAGCAGCAGTGGGCAGAGCAATCAGCCCCAGCATTTT.

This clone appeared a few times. The DNA of the CDR3 is TGTGCCAGCAGTCACCAGGGGGTCCAAACTGAAGCTTTCTTT. This sequence encodes CASSHQGVQTEAFF. The chain carries TRBV6-5 and TRBJ1-1; TRBD1 agrees at 7 bases. From germline, CDR1 is MNHEY and CDR2 SVGAGI. V lost 5 bases to trimming and J lost 5 bases; unmatched junction nucleotides: 8. The CDR3 spans 14 residues.

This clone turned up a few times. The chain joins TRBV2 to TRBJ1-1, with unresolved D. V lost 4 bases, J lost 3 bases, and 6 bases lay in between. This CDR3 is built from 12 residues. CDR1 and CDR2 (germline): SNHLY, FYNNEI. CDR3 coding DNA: TGTGCCAGCAGTGTGTCGGACACTGAAGCTTTCTTT. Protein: CASSVSDTEAFF.

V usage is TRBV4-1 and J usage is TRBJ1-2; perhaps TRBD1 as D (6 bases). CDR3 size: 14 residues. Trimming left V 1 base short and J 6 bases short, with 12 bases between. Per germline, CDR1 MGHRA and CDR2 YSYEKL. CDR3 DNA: TGCGCCAGCAGCCAAGTGCTGGGGGCGGATGGCTACACCTTC. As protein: CASSQVLGADGYTF.

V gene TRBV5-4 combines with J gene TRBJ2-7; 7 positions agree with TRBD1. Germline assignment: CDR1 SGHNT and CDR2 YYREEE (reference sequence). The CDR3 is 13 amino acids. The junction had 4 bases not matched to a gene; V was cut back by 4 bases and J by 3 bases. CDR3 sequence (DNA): TGTGCCAGCAGCACGACAGGGTTCTACGAGCAGTACTTC. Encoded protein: CASSTTGFYEQYF.

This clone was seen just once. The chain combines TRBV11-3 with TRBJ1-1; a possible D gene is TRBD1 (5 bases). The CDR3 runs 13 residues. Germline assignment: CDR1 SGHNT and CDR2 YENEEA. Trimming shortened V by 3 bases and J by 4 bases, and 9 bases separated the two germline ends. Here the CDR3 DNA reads TGTGCCAGCAGCTTCTCAGGGATCACTGAAGCTTTCTTT. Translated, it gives CASSFSGITEAFF. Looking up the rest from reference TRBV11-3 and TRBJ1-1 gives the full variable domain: EAGVVQSPRYKIIEKKQPVAFWCNPISGHNTLYWYLQNLGQGPELLIRYENEEAVDDSQLPKDRFSAERLKGVDSTLKIQPAELGDSAVYLCASSFSGITEAFFGQGTRLTVV.

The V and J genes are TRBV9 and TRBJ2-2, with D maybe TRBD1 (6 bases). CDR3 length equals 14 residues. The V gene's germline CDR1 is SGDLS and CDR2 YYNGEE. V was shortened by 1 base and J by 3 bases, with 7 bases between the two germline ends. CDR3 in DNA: TGTGCCAGCAGCGTAAACAGGGACACCGGGGAGCTGTTTTTT. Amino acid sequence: CASSVNRDTGELFF.

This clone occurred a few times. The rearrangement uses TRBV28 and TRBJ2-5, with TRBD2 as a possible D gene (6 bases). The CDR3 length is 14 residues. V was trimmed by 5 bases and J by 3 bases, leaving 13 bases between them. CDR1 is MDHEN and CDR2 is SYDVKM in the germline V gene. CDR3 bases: TGTGCCAGCAGTCCCCGACCGGGAGAAGAGACCCAGTACTTC. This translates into CASSPRPGEETQYF.

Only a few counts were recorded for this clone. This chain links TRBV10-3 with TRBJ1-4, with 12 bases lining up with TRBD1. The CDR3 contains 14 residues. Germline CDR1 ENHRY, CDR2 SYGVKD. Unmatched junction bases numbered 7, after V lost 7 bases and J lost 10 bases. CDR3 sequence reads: CAIKPGQGAGKLFF. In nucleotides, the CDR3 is TGTGCCATCAAACCGGGACAGGGGGCTGGAAAACTGTTTTTT.

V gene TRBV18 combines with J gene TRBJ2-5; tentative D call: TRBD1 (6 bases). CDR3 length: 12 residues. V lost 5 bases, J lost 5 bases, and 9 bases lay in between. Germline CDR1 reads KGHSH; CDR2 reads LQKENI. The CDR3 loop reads CASSGQRETQYF. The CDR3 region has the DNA TGTGCCAGCTCAGGACAGCGGGAGACCCAGTACTTC.

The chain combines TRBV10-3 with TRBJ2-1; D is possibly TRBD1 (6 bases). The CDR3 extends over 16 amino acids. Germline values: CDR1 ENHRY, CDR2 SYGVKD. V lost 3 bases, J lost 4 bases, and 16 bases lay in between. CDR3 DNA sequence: TGTGCCATCAGTGAACGCACAGGGTCATCGTACAATGAGCAGTTCTTC. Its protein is CAISERTGSSYNEQFF.

The CDR3 DNA follows: TGTGCCAGCAGTTTATCCCGGGGGGCGGAGACCCAGTACTTC. It translates to CASSLSRGAETQYF. The chain joins TRBV28 to TRBJ2-5; D possibly corresponds to TRBD2 (7 bases). The germline V and J ends were trimmed by 1 base and 5 bases, with 11 bases remaining between them. Germline CDR1 is MDHEN and CDR2 is SYDVKM. The CDR3 loop spans 14 amino acids.

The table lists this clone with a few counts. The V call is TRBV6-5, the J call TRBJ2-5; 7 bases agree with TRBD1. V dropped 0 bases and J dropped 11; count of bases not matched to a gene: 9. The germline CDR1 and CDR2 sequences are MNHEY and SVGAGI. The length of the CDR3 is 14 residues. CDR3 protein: CASSYSRAGGEQYF. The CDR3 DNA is TGTGCCAGCAGTTACTCGAGGGCAGGGGGAGAGCAGTACTTC.

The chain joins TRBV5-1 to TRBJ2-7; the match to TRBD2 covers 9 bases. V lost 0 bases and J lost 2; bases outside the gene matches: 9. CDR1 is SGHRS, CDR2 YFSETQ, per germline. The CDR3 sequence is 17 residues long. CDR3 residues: CASSLASSGAETYEQYF. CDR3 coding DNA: TGCGCCAGCAGCTTGGCCTCTAGCGGGGCAGAGACCTACGAGCAGTACTTC.

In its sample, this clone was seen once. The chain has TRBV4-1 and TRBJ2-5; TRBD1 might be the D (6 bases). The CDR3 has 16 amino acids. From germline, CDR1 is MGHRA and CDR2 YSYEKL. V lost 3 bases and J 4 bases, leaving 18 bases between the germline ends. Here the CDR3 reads CASSQGPQGLRETQYF. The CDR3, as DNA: TGCGCCAGCAGCCAGGGTCCACAGGGCTTAAGAGAGACCCAGTACTTC.

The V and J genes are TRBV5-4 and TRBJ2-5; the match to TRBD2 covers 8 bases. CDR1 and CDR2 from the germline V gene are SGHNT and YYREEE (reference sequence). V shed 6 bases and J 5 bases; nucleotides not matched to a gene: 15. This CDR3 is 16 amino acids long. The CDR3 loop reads CASKRYSGSRQETQYF. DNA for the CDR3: TGTGCCAGCAAACGATACAGCGGGAGCCGTCAGGAGACCCAGTACTTC.

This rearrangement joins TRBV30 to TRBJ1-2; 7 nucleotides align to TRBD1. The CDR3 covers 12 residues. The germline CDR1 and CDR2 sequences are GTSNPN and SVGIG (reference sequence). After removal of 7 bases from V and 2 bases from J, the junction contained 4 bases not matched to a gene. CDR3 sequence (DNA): TGTGCCTCGGACAGGTTAAACTATGGCTACACCTTC. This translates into CASDRLNYGYTF.

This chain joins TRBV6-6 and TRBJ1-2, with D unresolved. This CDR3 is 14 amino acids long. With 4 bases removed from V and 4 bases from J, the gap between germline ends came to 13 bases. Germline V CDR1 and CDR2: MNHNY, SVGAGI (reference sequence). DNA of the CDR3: TGTGCCAGCAGTTCACACGGACTGGGCTATGGCTACACCTTC. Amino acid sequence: CASSSHGLGYGYTF.

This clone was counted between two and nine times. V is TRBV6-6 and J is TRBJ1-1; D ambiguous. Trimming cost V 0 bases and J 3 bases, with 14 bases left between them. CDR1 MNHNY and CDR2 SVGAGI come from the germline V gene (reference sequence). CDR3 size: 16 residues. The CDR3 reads CASSYSKSGLDTEAFF. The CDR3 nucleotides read TGTGCCAGCAGTTACTCGAAATCGGGGTTGGACACTGAAGCTTTCTTT.

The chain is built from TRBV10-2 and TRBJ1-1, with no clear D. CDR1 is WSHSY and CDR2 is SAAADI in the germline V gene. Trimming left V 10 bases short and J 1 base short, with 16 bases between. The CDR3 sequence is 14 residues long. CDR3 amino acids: CATLKRDRNTEAFF. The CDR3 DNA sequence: TGCGCCACACTTAAACGGGATAGGAACACTGAAGCTTTCTTT.

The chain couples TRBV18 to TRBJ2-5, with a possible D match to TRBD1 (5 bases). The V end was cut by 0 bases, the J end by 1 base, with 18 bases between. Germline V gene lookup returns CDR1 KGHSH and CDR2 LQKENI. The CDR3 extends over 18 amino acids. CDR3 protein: CASSPPNRNLGAQETQYF. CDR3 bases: TGTGCCAGCTCACCACCCAACCGCAACTTAGGGGCCCAAGAGACCCAGTACTTC. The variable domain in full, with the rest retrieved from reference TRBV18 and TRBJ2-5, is NAGVMQNPRHLVRRRGQEARLRCSPMKGHSHVYWYRQLPEEGLKFMVYLQKENIIDESGMPKERFSAEFPKEGPSILRIQQVVRGDSAAYFCASSPPNRNLGAQETQYFGPGTRLLVL.

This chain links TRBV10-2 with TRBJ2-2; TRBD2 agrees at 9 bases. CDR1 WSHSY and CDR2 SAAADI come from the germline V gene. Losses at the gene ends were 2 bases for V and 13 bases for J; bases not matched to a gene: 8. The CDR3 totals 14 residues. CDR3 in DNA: TGCGCCAGCAGTGAGAGAACGGGGCGGGAGGGGCTGTTTTTT. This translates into CASSERTGREGLFF.

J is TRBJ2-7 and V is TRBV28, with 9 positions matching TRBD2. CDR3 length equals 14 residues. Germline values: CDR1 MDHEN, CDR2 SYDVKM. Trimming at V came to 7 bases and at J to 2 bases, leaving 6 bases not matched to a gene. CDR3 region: CASKIVAGAYEQYF. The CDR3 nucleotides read TGTGCCAGCAAAATCGTAGCGGGGGCCTACGAGCAGTACTTC.

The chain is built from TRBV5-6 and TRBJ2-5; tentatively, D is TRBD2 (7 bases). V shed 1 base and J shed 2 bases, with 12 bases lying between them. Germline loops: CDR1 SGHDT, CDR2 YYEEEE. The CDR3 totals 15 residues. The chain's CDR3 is CASSLRGGSQETQYF. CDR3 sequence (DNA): TGTGCCAGCAGCTTGAGGGGGGGGTCTCAAGAGACCCAGTACTTC.